This record looks at one T cell receptor beta chain sequence and its context. In the original analysis: Amplification with reference gene primers provided the estimates of nucleated cell counts. TCRdb keeps only in-frame clones here, not all; method: immunoSEQ multiplex PCR. V, J and clone size reflect that table, while D and trimming were determined from the DNA. The sample has roughly 160,000 clones, around 88% seen once; the top ten hold about 19%. The germline V and J ends were trimmed by 0 bases and 3 bases, with 7 bases remaining between them. The CDR3 runs to 15 residues. From germline, CDR1 is SGHDT and CDR2 YYEEEE. The data stem from a study of blood T cell repertoires in COVID-19. About the research overall: Material from acute and convalescent COVID-19 was sourced from the United States, Italy and Spain. Sample material is recorded as cDNA or gDNA derived from T cells, B-cell-depleted T cells, or PBMCs.

The source is a woman in her 70s who had recovered from COVID-19. The J gene is TRBJ2-6, the V gene TRBV5-6; no reliable D call. The sample was peripheral blood. The DNA of the CDR3 is TGTGCCAGCAGCTTGGTTAGTGGTGGGGCCAACGTCCTGACTTTC. It specifies CASSLVSGGANVLTF.